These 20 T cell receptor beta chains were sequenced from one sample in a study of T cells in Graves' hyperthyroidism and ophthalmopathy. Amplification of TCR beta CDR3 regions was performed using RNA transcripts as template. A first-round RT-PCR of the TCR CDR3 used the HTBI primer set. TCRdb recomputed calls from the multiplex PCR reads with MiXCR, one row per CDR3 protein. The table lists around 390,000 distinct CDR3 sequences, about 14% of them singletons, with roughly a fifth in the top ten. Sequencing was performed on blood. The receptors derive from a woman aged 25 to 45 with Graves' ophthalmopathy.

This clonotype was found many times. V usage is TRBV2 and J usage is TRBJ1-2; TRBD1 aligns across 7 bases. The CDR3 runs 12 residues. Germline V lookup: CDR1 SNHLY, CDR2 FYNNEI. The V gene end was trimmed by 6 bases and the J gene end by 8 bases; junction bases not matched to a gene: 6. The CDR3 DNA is TGTGCCAGCAGAGGACAGGAGCAAGGCTACACCTTC. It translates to CASRGQEQGYTF.

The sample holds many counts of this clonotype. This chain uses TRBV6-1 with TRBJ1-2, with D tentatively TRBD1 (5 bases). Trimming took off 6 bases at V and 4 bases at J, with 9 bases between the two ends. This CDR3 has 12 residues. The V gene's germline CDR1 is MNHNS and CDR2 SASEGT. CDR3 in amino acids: CASRQVIYGYTF. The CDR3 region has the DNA TGTGCCAGCAGACAGGTGATCTATGGCTACACCTTC.

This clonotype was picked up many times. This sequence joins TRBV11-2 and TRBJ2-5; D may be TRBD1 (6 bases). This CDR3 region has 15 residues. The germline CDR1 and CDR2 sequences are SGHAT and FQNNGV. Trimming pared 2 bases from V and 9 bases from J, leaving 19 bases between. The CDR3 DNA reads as TGTGCCAGCAGCTTAAGACAGGACTTTAAGGTGGCCCAGTACTTC. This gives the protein CASSLRQDFKVAQYF.

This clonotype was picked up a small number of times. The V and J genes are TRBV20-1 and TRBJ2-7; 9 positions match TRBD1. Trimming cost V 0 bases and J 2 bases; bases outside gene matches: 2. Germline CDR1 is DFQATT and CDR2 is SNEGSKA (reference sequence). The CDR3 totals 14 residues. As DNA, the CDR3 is TGCAGTGCTAGAGACGGGACAGGGCCCTACGAGCAGTACTTC. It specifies CSARDGTGPYEQYF.

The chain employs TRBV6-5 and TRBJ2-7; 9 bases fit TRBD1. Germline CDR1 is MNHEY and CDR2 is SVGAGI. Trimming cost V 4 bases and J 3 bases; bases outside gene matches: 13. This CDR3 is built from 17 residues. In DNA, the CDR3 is TGTGCCAGCAGTTTGAGCCGGGACAGGGCTGGAAGCTACGAGCAGTACTTC. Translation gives CASSLSRDRAGSYEQYF.

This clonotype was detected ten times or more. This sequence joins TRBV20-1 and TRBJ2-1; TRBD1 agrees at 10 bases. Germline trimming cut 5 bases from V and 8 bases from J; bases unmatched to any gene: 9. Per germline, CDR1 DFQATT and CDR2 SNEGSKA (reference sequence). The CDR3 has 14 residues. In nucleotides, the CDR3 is TGCAGTGCTGGGGTCCGGGACAGGGGCGATGAGCAGTTCTTC. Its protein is CSAGVRDRGDEQFF.

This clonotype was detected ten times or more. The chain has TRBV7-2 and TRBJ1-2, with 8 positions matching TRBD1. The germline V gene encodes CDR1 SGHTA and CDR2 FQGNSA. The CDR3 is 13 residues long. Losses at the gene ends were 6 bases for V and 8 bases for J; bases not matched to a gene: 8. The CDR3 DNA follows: TGTGCCAGCAGACGCAGGGGGCGCGGGGGCTACACCTTC. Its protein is CASRRRGRGGYTF.

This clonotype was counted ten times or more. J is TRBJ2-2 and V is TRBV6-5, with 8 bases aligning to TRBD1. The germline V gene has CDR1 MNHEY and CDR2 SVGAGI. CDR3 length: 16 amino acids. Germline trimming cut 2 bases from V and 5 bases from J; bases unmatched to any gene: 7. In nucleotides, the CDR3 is TGTGCCAGCAGTTACGGGCAGGGGGCAAGGACCGGGGAGCTGTTTTTT. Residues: CASSYGQGARTGELFF.

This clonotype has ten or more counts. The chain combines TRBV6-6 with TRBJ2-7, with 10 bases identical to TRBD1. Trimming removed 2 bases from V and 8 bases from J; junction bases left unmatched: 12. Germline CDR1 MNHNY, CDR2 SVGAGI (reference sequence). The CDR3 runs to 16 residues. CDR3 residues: CASSYLPPGQGKKQYF. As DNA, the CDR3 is TGTGCCAGCAGTTACCTCCCCCCGGGACAGGGGAAGAAGCAGTACTTC.

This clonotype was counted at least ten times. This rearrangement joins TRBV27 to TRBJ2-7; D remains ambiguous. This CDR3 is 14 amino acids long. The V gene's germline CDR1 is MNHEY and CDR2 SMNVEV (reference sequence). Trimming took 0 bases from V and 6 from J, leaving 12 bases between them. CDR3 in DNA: TGTGCCAGCAGTTTATCACAAAGTATGTCCGAGCAGTACTTC. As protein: CASSLSQSMSEQYF.

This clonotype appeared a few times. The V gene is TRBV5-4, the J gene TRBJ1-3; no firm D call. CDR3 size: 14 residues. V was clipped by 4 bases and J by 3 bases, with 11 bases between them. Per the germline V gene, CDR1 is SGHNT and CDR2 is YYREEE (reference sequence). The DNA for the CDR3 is TGTGCCAGCAGCAGTCAGGAGATTGGAAACACCATATATTTT. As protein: CASSSQEIGNTIYF.

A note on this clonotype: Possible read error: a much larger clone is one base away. CDR3 amino acids: CASSQGWDDTPLHF. The CDR3 DNA sequence: TGTGCCAGCAGTCAAGGTTGGGATGATACACCCCTCCACTTT. V is TRBV12-3 or TRBV12-4 and J is TRBJ1-6; D is ambiguous. The CDR3 has 14 residues. V was pared by 5 bases and J by 11 bases, with 16 bases between.

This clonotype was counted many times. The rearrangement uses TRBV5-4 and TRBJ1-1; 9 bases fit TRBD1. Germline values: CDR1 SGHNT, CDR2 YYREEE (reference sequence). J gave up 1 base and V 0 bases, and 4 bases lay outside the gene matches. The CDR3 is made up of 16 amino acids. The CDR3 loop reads CASSLAGQGSNTEAFF. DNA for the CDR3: TGTGCCAGCAGCTTGGCAGGACAGGGGTCGAACACTGAAGCTTTCTTT. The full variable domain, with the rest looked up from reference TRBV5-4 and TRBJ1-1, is ETGVTQSPTHLIKTRGQQVTLRCSSQSGHNTVSWYQQALGQGPQFIFQYYREEENGRGNFPPRFSGLQFPNYSSELNVNALELDDSALYLCASSLAGQGSNTEAFFGQGTRLTVV.

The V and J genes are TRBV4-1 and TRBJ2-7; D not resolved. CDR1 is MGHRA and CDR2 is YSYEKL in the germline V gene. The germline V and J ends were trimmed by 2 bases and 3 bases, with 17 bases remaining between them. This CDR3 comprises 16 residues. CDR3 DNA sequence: TGCGCCAGCAGCCAAAGTTCTGGAGTGTCAGTCTACGAGCAGTACTTC. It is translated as CASSQSSGVSVYEQYF.

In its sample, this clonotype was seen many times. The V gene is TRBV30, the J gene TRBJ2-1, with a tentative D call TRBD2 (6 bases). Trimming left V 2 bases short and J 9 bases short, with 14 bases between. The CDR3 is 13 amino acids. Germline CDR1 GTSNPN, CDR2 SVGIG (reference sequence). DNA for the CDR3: TGTGCCTGGAGTAGAATAGCGGAGGGTGAGCAGTTCTTC. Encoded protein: CAWSRIAEGEQFF. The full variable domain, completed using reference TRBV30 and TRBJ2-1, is SQTIHQWPATLVQPVGSPLSLECTVEGTSNPNLYWYRQAAGRGLQLLFYSVGIGQISSEVPQNLSASRPQDRQFILSSKKLLLSDSGFYLCAWSRIAEGEQFFGPGTRLTVL.

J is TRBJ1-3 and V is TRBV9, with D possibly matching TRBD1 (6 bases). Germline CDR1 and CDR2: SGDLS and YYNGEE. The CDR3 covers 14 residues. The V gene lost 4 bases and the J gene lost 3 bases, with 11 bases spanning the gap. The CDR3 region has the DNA TGTGCCAGCAGCTCAGGGGATGTTGGAAACACCATATATTTT. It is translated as CASSSGDVGNTIYF.

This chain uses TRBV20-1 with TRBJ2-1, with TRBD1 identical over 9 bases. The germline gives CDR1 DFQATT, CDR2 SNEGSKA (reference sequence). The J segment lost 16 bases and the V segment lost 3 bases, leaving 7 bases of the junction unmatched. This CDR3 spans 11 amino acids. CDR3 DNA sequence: TGCAGTGCTAGTGGGGACAGGGATATTTTCTTC. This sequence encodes CSASGDRDIFF.

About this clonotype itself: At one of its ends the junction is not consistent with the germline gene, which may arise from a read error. CDR3 sequence reads: CVSSPRDRGTDTQYF. CDR3 bases: TGTGTCAGCAGCCCACGGGACAGGGGCACAGATACGCAGTATTTT. The V and J genes are TRBV6-2 or TRBV6-3 and TRBJ2-3, with TRBD1 matching 9 bases. This CDR3 is 15 amino acids long. Germline values: CDR1 MNHEY, CDR2 SVGEGT.

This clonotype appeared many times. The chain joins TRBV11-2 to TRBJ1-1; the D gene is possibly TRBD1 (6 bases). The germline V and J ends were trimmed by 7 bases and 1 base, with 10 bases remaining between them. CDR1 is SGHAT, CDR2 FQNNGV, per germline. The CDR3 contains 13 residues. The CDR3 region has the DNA TGTGCCAGCAAACAGGGTTGGAACACTGAAGCTTTCTTT. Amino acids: CASKQGWNTEAFF.

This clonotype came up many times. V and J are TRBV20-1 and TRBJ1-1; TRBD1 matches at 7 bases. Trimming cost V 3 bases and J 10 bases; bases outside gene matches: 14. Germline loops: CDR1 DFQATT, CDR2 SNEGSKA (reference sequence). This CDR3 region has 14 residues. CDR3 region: CSASVRDSPTIAFF. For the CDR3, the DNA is TGCAGTGCTAGCGTCCGGGACAGCCCTACGATAGCTTTCTTT.